The present T cell receptor beta chain was sequenced within a study of esophageal squamous cell carcinoma under preoperative chemotherapy. Study information: TCR repertoires were profiled from both peripheral blood T cells and tumor-infiltrating lymphocytes.

CDR3 size: 11 residues. Trimming took 0 bases from V and 13 from J, leaving 7 bases between them. Note on this clonotype: What it binds is unknown.

Time point in this sample: before preoperative PTX-NDP chemotherapy. Study outcomes and limitations: After chemotherapy, TCR diversity rose significantly in peripheral T cells but not in tumor-infiltrating lymphocytes. Abundant clones tended to shrink rather than expand after paclitaxel-nedaplatin.

TCRdb independently ran MiXCR on the PCR reads; one entry per CDR3 protein. The sample yields roughly 30,000 distinct CDR3 sequences, under 60% seen once. This chain uses TRBV12-3 or TRBV12-4 with TRBJ2-4; no firm D call. The sequence was collected from a human donor with esophageal squamous cell carcinoma. The donor label of this sample is uncertain. This specimen was taken from a patient given preoperative chemotherapy. The CDR3 is CASSLAKEQYF. DNA for the CDR3: TGTGCCAGCAGTTTAGCTAAGGAGCAGTACTTC.